Following are 13 T cell receptor beta chains from one sample sequenced in a study of radiation and T cells in renal cell carcinoma. Time point specified: blood 4 weeks post-SBRT, at nephrectomy. Noted treatment: 15 Gy SBRT to primary tumor, nephrectomy 4 weeks later. Clones were sequenced by immunoSEQ multiplex PCR, and TCRdb holds only the in-frame ones, with some missing. This sample has about 83,000 clones, with approximately 87% found just once. The sequencing here drew on blood, taken from a patient whose treatment included radiotherapy and nephrectomy. The source is a woman aged 55 to 70 with renal cell carcinoma.

The chain carries TRBV19 and TRBJ2-3; 10 nucleotides match TRBD2. The V gene's germline CDR1 is LNHDA and CDR2 SQIVND (reference sequence). J gave up 7 bases and V 7 bases, and 5 bases lay outside the gene matches. The CDR3 extends over 13 amino acids. The CDR3 DNA sequence: TGTGCCAGTAACCCTAGCGGGGGATATACGCAGTATTTT. Protein sequence: CASNPSGGYTQYF.

This clone was detected only a few times. The chain has TRBV14 and TRBJ2-7; tentatively, D is TRBD2 (6 bases). Germline CDR1 and CDR2: SGHDN and FVKESK. Trimming pared 1 base from V and 5 bases from J, leaving 18 bases between. The CDR3 is 16 amino acids. This CDR3 reads CASSQGLGGGVHEQYF. The CDR3 nucleotides read TGTGCCAGCAGCCAAGGGTTGGGGGGAGGTGTCCACGAGCAGTACTTC.

The CDR3 here is CASSLGQGANQPQHF. Here the CDR3 DNA reads TGTGCCAGCAGCTTAGGACAGGGGGCAAATCAGCCCCAGCATTTT. The J gene is TRBJ1-5, the V gene TRBV7-8; TRBD1 matches at 10 bases. With 1 base clipped from V and 4 bases from J, the junction kept 1 base outside the gene matches. This CDR3 region has 15 residues. Germline-derived CDR1 and CDR2 are SGHVS and FQNEAQ.

The rearrangement links TRBV7-9 to TRBJ2-2; 8 bases are shared with TRBD1. The CDR3 has 16 amino acids. With V trimmed by 5 bases and J by 3 bases, 8 bases remained unmatched. CDR1 is SEHNR and CDR2 is FQNEAQ in the germline V gene (reference sequence). CDR3 sequence (DNA): TGTGCCAGCAGCCCCCGGGACAGGTTAGACACCGGGGAGCTGTTTTTT. Amino acids: CASSPRDRLDTGELFF.

The chain recombines TRBV30 with TRBJ2-7, with D uncertain. The CDR3 totals 14 residues. From germline, CDR1 is GTSNPN and CDR2 SVGIG (reference sequence). V gave up 1 base and J gave up 2 bases, with 12 bases separating them. The CDR3 loop is CAWSGVAEAYEQYF. CDR3 DNA: TGTGCCTGGAGTGGGGTGGCGGAAGCCTACGAGCAGTACTTC.

The genes are TRBV7-2 and TRBJ1-6, with D maybe TRBD1 (5 bases). Germline V CDR1 and CDR2: SGHTA, FQGNSA. V gave up 6 bases and J gave up 7 bases, with 22 bases separating them. CDR3 size: 17 residues. In DNA, the CDR3 is TGTGCCAGCAGTCCCACTCTCCGGGGCCCCGGGAATTCACCCCTCCACTTT. Amino acid sequence: CASSPTLRGPGNSPLHF.

The rearrangement uses TRBV19 and TRBJ1-5; 8 bases fit TRBD1. The ends lost 5 bases at V and 7 bases at J; junction bases unmatched: 7. This CDR3 comprises 14 residues. CDR1 LNHDA and CDR2 SQIVND come from the germline V gene (reference sequence). The CDR3 sequence: CASSPGGRRQPQHF. In nucleotides, the CDR3 is TGTGCCAGTAGTCCAGGGGGCCGGCGACAGCCCCAGCATTTT. The whole variable domain, remainder taken from reference TRBV19 and TRBJ1-5, is DGGITQSPKYLFRKEGQNVTLSCEQNLNHDAMYWYRQDPGQGLRLIYYSQIVNDFQKGDIAEGYSVSREKKESFPLTVTSAQKNPTAFYLCASSPGGRRQPQHFGDGTRLSIL.

The rearrangement uses TRBV28 and TRBJ2-1, with TRBD2 matching 16 bases. The CDR3 is made up of 18 amino acids. Germline CDR1 MDHEN, CDR2 SYDVKM. V was clipped by 7 bases and J by 1 base; unmatched bases: 7. CDR3 amino acids: CASKGTSGRARSYNEQFF. The CDR3 bases are TGTGCCAGCAAAGGGACTAGCGGGAGGGCAAGGTCCTACAATGAGCAGTTCTTC.

The chain joins TRBV19 to TRBJ2-1; D gene ambiguous. The CDR3 is 11 residues long. Trimming shortened V by 7 bases and J by 8 bases, and 9 bases separated the two germline ends. Germline assignment: CDR1 LNHDA and CDR2 SQIVND (reference sequence). DNA of the CDR3: TGTGCCAGTAAAGGCCTACATGAGCAGTTCTTC. This translates into CASKGLHEQFF. The entire variable domain, with the rest obtained from reference TRBV19 and TRBJ2-1, is as follows: DGGITQSPKYLFRKEGQNVTLSCEQNLNHDAMYWYRQDPGQGLRLIYYSQIVNDFQKGDIAEGYSVSREKKESFPLTVTSAQKNPTAFYLCASKGLHEQFFGPGTRLTVL.

The genes are TRBV4-1 and TRBJ1-1, with a tentative D call TRBD1 (5 bases). Germline V gives CDR1 MGHRA, CDR2 YSYEKL. This CDR3 region has 12 residues. Between the trimmed V and J ends, which lost 1 base and 11 bases, there was a span of 11 bases. The CDR3 reads CASSQVRGGAFF. In DNA form, the CDR3 reads TGCGCCAGCAGCCAAGTCCGGGGGGGGGCTTTCTTT.

The rearrangement joins TRBV18 to TRBJ1-1, with D tentatively TRBD1 (6 bases). V was pared by 6 bases and J by 5 bases, with 10 bases between. CDR3 size: 12 residues. Germline V gives CDR1 KGHSH, CDR2 LQKENI. CDR3 in amino acids: CASSRRGTEAFF. The DNA for the CDR3 is TGTGCCAGCTCCAGGAGGGGGACTGAAGCTTTCTTT.

This clone was seen a single time. The chain is built from TRBV10-3 and TRBJ2-5; possible D gene TRBD1, 6 bases. Trimming took 3 bases from V and 5 from J, leaving 19 bases between them. Germline V lookup: CDR1 ENHRY, CDR2 SYGVKD. The CDR3 is made up of 16 amino acids. This CDR3 is CAISDSARGVGETQYF. The CDR3 DNA follows: TGTGCCATCAGTGATAGCGCCAGGGGTGTTGGGGAGACCCAGTACTTC.

The CDR3 DNA is TGTGCCAGCAGCTTCCAGGGGTGGGGAACTGAAGCTTTCTTT. Protein: CASSFQGWGTEAFF. V usage is TRBV11-2 and J usage is TRBJ1-1, with D possibly TRBD1 on 6 matching bases. Trimming shortened V by 3 bases and J by 5 bases, and 13 bases separated the two germline ends. The V gene's germline CDR1 is SGHAT and CDR2 FQNNGV. The CDR3 contains 14 residues.